Below, 4 T cell receptor beta chains from the same sample are listed, as sequenced in a study of T cells in narcolepsy (dated by TCRdb to the late 2010s). Library method: the immunoSEQ multiplex PCR assay. The immuneACCESS repertoire file appears here via TCRdb, limited to in-frame rearrangements. These files lack a portion of the clones; in checked studies, under half of the deficit traces to unresolved V genes, and the cause of the others is not known. The sample table shows about 33,000 clones, and roughly 80% are seen once. The top ten hold around 1.3% of the sample. The source material was CD45RA- memory CD4+ T cells from PBMCs. What the cell subset or site label conveys for this sample: memory T cells sorted ex vivo from peripheral blood. These receptor sequences come from a human donor with narcolepsy.

The chain uses TRBV2 and TRBJ2-7, with D unclear. The CDR3 sequence is 13 residues long. The ends were cut back, 6 bases at V and 0 bases at J, with 9 bases in the middle. CDR1 is SNHLY and CDR2 is FYNNEI in the germline V gene. The CDR3: CASRADTSYEQYF. The CDR3 DNA reads TGTGCCAGCAGGGCCGACACCTCCTACGAGCAGTACTTC.

The CDR3 is CASSMDPWGEAFF. The DNA for the CDR3 is TGCGCCAGCAGCATGGACCCTTGGGGGGAAGCTTTCTTT. V usage is TRBV5-1 and J usage is TRBJ1-1; D may be TRBD1 (5 bases). With 4 bases removed from V and 8 bases from J, the gap between germline ends came to 15 bases. The germline CDR1 and CDR2 sequences are SGHRS and YFSETQ. CDR3 size: 13 residues. The full variable domain, with the rest looked up from reference TRBV5-1 and TRBJ1-1, is KAGVTQTPRYLIKTRGQQVTLSCSPISGHRSVSWYQQTPGQGLQFLFEYFSETQRNKGNFPGRFSGRQFSNSRSEMNVSTLELGDSALYLCASSMDPWGEAFFGQGTRLTVV.

DNA of the CDR3: TGTGCCAGCAGCGTAGTAGCGGGGGACTTCAATGAGCAGTTCTTC. The encoded protein is CASSVVAGDFNEQFF. The gene calls are TRBV9 and TRBJ2-1; 9 bases line up with TRBD2. After removal of 0 bases from V and 6 bases from J, the junction contained 4 bases not matched to a gene. The CDR3 sequence is 15 residues long. Germline V gives CDR1 SGDLS, CDR2 YYNGEE.

The rearrangement uses TRBV5-1 and TRBJ2-3; D is undetermined. Trimming removed 6 bases from V and 2 bases from J, with 7 bases in between. The V gene's germline CDR1 is SGHRS and CDR2 YFSETQ. The CDR3 covers 12 residues. The CDR3 spells CASTPNTDTQYF. The CDR3 nucleotides read TGCGCCAGCACCCCAAACACAGATACGCAGTATTTT.